This T cell receptor beta chain was sequenced for a study of T cell changes during pregnancy in multiple sclerosis. Method: immunoSEQ multiplex PCR; TCRdb's copy keeps in-frame clones and lacks some. The sample includes some 57,000 clones, about 91% of them seen just once. This clone was seen once. The CDR3 consists of 15 residues. Germline V gives CDR1 SGHDT, CDR2 YYEEEE. Trimming left V 3 bases short and J 0 bases short, with 9 bases between. The receptor comes from a female donor with multiple sclerosis, enrolled in a pregnancy study. The chain carries TRBV5-6 and TRBJ2-2, with D tentatively TRBD1 (6 bases). Sequenced here: CD4+ T cells from peripheral blood mononuclear cells, sampled in the first trimester of pregnancy. The chain's CDR3 is CASSWWGPNTGELFF. For the CDR3, the DNA is TGTGCCAGCAGCTGGTGGGGGCCGAACACCGGGGAGCTGTTTTTT.